One sample yielded the 7 T cell receptor beta chains listed below, sequenced in a study of early T cells in non-severe SARS-CoV-2 infection. From the 5' RACE reads, TCRdb called clonotypes with MiXCR, one entry per CDR3 protein. The sample contains about 72,000 distinct CDR3 sequences, roughly 9.1% of which appear only once. The sequenced sample consisted of whole blood. These receptors were obtained from an adult who was a healthcare worker with PCR-confirmed SARS-CoV-2 infection or an uninfected control (not recorded which).

This clonotype has a handful of counts. The V gene is TRBV13, the J gene TRBJ1-1, with 9 positions matching TRBD1. V lost 4 bases to trimming and J lost 4 bases; unmatched junction nucleotides: 4. There are 14 residues in the CDR3. From germline, CDR1 is PRHDT and CDR2 FYEKMQ (reference sequence). CDR3 sequence: CASSSDRGFTEAFF. Written as DNA, the CDR3 is TGTGCCAGCAGCTCGGACAGGGGATTCACTGAAGCTTTCTTT. The whole variable domain, remainder taken from reference TRBV13 and TRBJ1-1, is AAGVIQSPRHLIKEKRETATLKCYPIPRHDTVYWYQQGPGQDPQFLISFYEKMQSDKGSIPDRFSAQQFSDYHSELNMSSLELGDSALYFCASSSDRGFTEAFFGQGTRLTVV.

This clonotype was recorded many times. The rearrangement joins TRBV3-1 to TRBJ2-2; weak D call: TRBD2 (6 bases). The V gene's germline CDR1 is LGHDT and CDR2 YNNKEL (reference sequence). Trimming removed 6 bases at V and 7 bases at J, with 15 bases between. The CDR3 is 14 amino acids. The CDR3 region has the DNA TGTGCCAGCAGTGAGTTAGCGGTTTTCGGGGAGCTGTTTTTT. As protein: CASSELAVFGELFF.

This chain connects TRBV6-1 to TRBJ2-7; 8 nucleotides align to TRBD1. J gave up 2 bases and V 3 bases, and 6 bases lay outside the gene matches. The CDR3 length is 15 residues. Germline CDR1 is MNHNS and CDR2 is SASEGT. CDR3 bases: TGTGCCAGCAGTGACCCGGACAGGGCCACCTACGAGCAGTACTTC. Protein: CASSDPDRATYEQYF.

V is TRBV6-2 or TRBV6-3 and J is TRBJ1-5; D is perhaps TRBD1 (5 bases). Germline CDR1 and CDR2: MNHEY and SVGEGT. This CDR3 is built from 14 residues. With 11 bases removed from V and 3 bases from J, the gap between germline ends came to 17 bases. The DNA for the CDR3 is TGTGCCGGCGGGGGAACAGGTCCCAATCAGCCCCAGCATTTT. It specifies CAGGGTGPNQPQHF.

This clonotype was counted at least ten times. The chain links TRBV24-1 to TRBJ2-2; D might be TRBD1 (5 bases). Germline V gene sequence: CDR1 KGHDR, CDR2 SFDVKD. The CDR3 loop spans 19 amino acids. Trimming took 2 bases from V and 4 from J, leaving 22 bases between them. The CDR3 nucleotides are TGTGCCACCAGTGATTCGGACATGCCAGGGTGGTTATTCACCGGGGAGCTGTTTTTT. Translating it yields CATSDSDMPGWLFTGELFF.

This clonotype was observed a few times. The rearrangement uses TRBV28 and TRBJ2-7, with 8 nucleotides matching TRBD1. Germline V gene lookup returns CDR1 MDHEN and CDR2 SYDVKM. The CDR3 is made up of 13 amino acids. Trimming at V came to 4 bases and at J to 1 base, leaving 0 bases not matched to a gene. CDR3 sequence (DNA): TGTGCCAGCAGTTGGGACAGGTCCTACGAGCAGTACTTC. Encoded protein: CASSWDRSYEQYF.

The chain links TRBV7-3 to TRBJ2-1; D gene uncertain. V dropped 1 base and J dropped 6 bases, with 4 bases sitting between them. Looked up from germline, CDR1 is SGHTA and CDR2 is FQGTGA. This CDR3 spans 12 amino acids. CDR3 sequence reads: CASSLRSNEQFF. In DNA form, the CDR3 reads TGTGCCAGCAGCTTAAGAAGCAATGAGCAGTTCTTC.